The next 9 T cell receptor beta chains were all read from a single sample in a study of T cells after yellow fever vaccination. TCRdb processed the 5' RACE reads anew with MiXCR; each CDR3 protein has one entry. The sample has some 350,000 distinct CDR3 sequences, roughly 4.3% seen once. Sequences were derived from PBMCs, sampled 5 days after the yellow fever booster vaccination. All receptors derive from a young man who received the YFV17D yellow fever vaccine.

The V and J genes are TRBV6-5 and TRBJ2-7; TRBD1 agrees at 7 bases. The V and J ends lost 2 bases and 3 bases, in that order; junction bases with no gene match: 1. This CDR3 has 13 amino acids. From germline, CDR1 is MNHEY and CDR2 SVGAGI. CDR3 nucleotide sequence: TGTGCCAGCAGTTACCGACAGGGCTACGAGCAGTACGTC. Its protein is CASSYRQGYEQYV.

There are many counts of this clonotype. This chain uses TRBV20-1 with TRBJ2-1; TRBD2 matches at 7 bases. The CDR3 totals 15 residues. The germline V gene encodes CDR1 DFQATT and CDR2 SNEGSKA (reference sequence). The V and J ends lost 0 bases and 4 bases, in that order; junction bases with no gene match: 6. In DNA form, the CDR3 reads TGCAGTGCTAGAGATCCCAGCGGGGCGTACAATGAGCAGTTCTTC. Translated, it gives CSARDPSGAYNEQFF.

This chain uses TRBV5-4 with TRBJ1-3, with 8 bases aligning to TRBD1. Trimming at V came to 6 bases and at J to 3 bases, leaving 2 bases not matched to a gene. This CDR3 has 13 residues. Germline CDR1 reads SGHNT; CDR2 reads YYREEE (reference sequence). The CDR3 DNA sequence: TGTGCCAGCATTGACAGGGGTGGAAACACCATATATTTT. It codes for CASIDRGGNTIYF.

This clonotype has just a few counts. CDR3 nucleotides: TGCAGTGCTAGAGATCATAACAAGCCTAACTATGGCTACACCTTC. Translation gives CSARDHNKPNYGYTF. The chain employs TRBV20-1 and TRBJ1-2; D unresolved. Trimming pared 0 bases from V and 0 bases from J, leaving 11 bases between. This CDR3 has 15 amino acids. Germline V CDR1 and CDR2: DFQATT, SNEGSKA (reference sequence).

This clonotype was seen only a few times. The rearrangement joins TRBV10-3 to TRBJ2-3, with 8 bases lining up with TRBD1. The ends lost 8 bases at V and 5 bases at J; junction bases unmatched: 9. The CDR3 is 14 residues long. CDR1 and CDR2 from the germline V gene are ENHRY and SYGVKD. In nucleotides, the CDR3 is TGTGCCATCGGGGGTCAGGGGGCGGGAGATACGCAGTATTTT. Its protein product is CAIGGQGAGDTQYF.

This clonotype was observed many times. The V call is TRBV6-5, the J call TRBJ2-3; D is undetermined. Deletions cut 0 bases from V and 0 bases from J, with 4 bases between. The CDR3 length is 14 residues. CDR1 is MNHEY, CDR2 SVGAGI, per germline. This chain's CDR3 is CASSYSASTDTQYF. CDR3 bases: TGTGCCAGCAGTTACTCGGCTAGCACAGATACGCAGTATTTT.

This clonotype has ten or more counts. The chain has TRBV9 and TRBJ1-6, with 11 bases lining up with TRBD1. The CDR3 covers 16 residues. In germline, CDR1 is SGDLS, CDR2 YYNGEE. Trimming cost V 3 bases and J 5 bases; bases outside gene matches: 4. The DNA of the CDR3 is TGTGCCAGCAGCGACCCGGGACAGGGGGATAATTCACCCCTCCACTTT. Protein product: CASSDPGQGDNSPLHF.

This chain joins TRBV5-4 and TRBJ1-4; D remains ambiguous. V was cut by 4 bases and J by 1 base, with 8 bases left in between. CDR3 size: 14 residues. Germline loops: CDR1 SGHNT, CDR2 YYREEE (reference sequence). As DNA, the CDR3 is TGTGCCAGCAGCACACGGGGAACTAATGAAAAACTGTTTTTT. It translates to CASSTRGTNEKLFF.

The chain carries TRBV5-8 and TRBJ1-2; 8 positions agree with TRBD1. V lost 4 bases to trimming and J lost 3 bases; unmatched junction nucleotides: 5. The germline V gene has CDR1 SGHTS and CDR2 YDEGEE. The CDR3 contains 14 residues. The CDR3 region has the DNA TGTGCCAGCAGCGTCCAGGGGGCTGACTATGGCTACACCTTC. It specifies CASSVQGADYGYTF.